This T cell receptor beta chain came from a study of beta chain features in type 1 diabetes (dated by TCRdb to the late 2010s). Broadly, across the study: Mean age, gender distribution, total cell number and subset yield did not differ between patients and healthy donors. A total of 90 million to 120 million sorted cells were examined across all samples, and a strong correlation was observed between cell number per subset and RNA yield. Regulatory and stem cell-like memory subsets were isolated from only 8 patients and roughly eight healthy donors, whereas naive and central memory subsets came from all 28 donors. In the study, TCRB repertoires of sorted circulating CD4+ T cell subsets from recently diagnosed type 1 diabetes patients were compared with those of matched healthy donors.

From the cysteine through the phenylalanine, the CDR3 covers 12 amino acids. The sequence is cut down to CDR3 DNA, 36 bases in frame from base 1. At the junction V is shortened by 7 bases and J by 1 base; bases outside the gene matches: 2. The germline V gene supplies CDR1 SQVTM and CDR2 ANQGSEA. In its sample, this clone was seen a few times. The specificity of this receptor is unknown. No much larger clonotype is one base removed from it; base qualities were not supplied. This specimen includes other DNA sequences encoding the same CDR3. On the study overall, not on this receptor specifically: Because cDNA rather than genomic DNA was sequenced, highly expressing activated cells could have been over-represented, although no difference in activation and CD3 levels was found between groups. Type 1 diabetes patients showed a moderate but significant shortening of TCRB CDR3 length in all four CD4+ subsets. PCR might favor shorter templates, but patient and control samples were amplified and corrected together, so any skew would affect both groups equally. HLA sub-analyses involved small numbers of individuals, so any influence of HLA type on TCRB rearrangement remained unresolved. The naive, central memory and regulatory TCRB repertoires appeared to resemble one another more closely among patients than among healthy donors. Patients with type 1 diabetes made fewer insertions and deleted more nucleotides at VDJ recombination sites, implying thymic rearrangement abnormalities.

Each donor gave one peripheral blood draw, averaging approximately 120 mL, which was collected into heparinised tubes. A BD FACSAria II and a panel including CD45RO, CCR7, CD25, CD127, CD95 and CD27 were used to sort naive, central memory, regulatory and stem cell-like memory CD4+ T cells. Purity was above 95% for every sorted population. PBMCs were isolated right away by Lymphoprep density gradient centrifugation and were stained directly, without culture. So that batch effects would be minimized, each experiment stained and sorted samples in pairs, pairing one healthy donor with one patient. The High Capacity cDNA Reverse Transcription Kit was used to reverse transcribe all of the isolated RNA, meaning that expressed TCRB transcripts were what got sequenced. Naive, central memory and regulatory T cell samples underwent deep immunoSEQ sequencing, averaging about 3.57 million total reads per sample. After sorted cells were lysed in RLT buffer, RNA was extracted with DNase-treated RNeasy Micro or Mini kits, with the choice depending on cell number. Each cell subset was processed separately to prevent cross-contamination, with patient and healthy donor samples processed together. Using the immunoSEQ multiplex PCR, TCRB sequences were amplified from cDNA into 87-bp fragments spanning the CDR3 region. Sequencing of the amplicons was performed on the Illumina HiSeq platform. The published analysis was carried out like this. Synthetic template baselines were used to correct PCR bias computationally, reads within Hamming distance 2 were collapsed, and singletons that could not be merged were discarded. By aligning reads against IMGT, V, D and J genes, CDR3 length, and insertions or deletions at six rearrangement sites were assigned. Clonotype counts were normalized to sorted cell number within each subset before computing true diversity and Gini coefficients with the tcR R package. The overlap coefficient, calculated on TCRB nucleotide sequences, was used to quantify repertoire sharing. Held by TCRdb, this immuneACCESS table contains in-frame sequences only and omits some clones. Under half of the omission traces to an unresolved V gene where checked; the cause of the rest is unknown. The V and J calls and the clone size are those of that table, but D and trimming were determined from the DNA. The sample has around 160,000 clones on record, approximately 8.8% of them singletons. 0.7% of the sample comes from the top ten.

Sample: central memory CD4+ T cells from blood. The TCR comes from a woman in her 30s with type 1 diabetes. Recombination linked TRBV29-1 to TRBJ1-2, with TRBD1 matching 8 junction bases. The nucleotide sequence reads TGCAGCGCCGACAGGGGTAACTATGGCTACACCTTC. This sequence encodes CSADRGNYGYTF.